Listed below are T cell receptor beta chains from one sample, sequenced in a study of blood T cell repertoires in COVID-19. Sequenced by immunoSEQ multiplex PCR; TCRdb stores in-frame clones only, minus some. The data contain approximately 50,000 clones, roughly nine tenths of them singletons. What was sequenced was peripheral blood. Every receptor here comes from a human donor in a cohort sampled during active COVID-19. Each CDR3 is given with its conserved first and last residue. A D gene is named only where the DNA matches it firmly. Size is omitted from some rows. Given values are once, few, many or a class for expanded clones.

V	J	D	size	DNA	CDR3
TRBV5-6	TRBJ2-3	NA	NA	TGTGCCAGCAGCTTTTGGGAGTTGAAGGGCCCAGATACGCAGTATTTT	CASSFWELKGPDTQYF
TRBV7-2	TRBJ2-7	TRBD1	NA	TGTGCCAGCAGCTTAGAAGGACAGGGAATTACTGAGCAGTACTTC	CASSLEGQGITEQYF
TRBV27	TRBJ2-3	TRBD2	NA	TGTGCCAGTAGTTCCGGGACTAGCGGGTCGACAGATACGCAGTATTTT	CASSSGTSGSTDTQYF
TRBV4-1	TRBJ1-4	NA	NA	TGCGCCAGCAGCCAGGCCAGCCTAGCAACTAATGAAAAACTGTTTTTT	CASSQASLATNEKLFF
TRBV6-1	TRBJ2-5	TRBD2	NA	TGTGCCAGCAGTGTAGCGGGGGCCCTCCAAGAGACCCAGTACTTC	CASSVAGALQETQYF
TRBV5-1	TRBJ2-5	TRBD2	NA	TGCGCCAGCAGCGTCGGACTAGCGGGAGTTATCGAGACCCAGTACTTC	CASSVGLAGVIETQYF
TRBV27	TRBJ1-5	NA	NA	TGTGCCAGCAGTTTTTCTTCGAGGAATCAGCCCCAGCATTTT	CASSFSSRNQPQHF
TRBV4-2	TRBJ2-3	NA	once	TGTGCCAGCAGCCAAGACCGTCAGGGGTGGGGCACAGATACGCAGTATTTT	CASSQDRQGWGTDTQYF
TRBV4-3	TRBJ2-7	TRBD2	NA	TGCGCCAGCAGCCAAGATTGGACTAGCGGGAGACACGAGCAGTACTTC	CASSQDWTSGRHEQYF
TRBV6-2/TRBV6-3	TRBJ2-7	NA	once	TGTGCCAGCAGTCAGACTAGCTACGAGCAGTACTTC	CASSQTSYEQYF
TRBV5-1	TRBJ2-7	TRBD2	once	TGCGCCAGCAGCCCGTGGACTAGCGGACCATACGAGCAGTACTTC	CASSPWTSGPYEQYF
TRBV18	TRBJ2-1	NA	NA	TGTGCCAGCTCACCAGGGGGCAACAATGAGCAGTTCTTC	CASSPGGNNEQFF
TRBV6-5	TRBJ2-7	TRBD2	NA	TGTGCCAGCAGAGTAGCGGGTGGAGCCCCCTACGAGCAGTACTTC	CASRVAGGAPYEQYF
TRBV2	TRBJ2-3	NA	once	TGTGCCAGCAGTGAAGCGCTTCGAGGCGGGTTCACAGATACGCAGTATTTT	CASSEALRGGFTDTQYF
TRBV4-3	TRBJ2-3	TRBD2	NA	TGCGCCAGCAGCCAAGCTTTAGCGGGAGTCAAAGATACGCAGTATTTT	CASSQALAGVKDTQYF
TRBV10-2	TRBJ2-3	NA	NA	TGCGCCAGCAGTGCGGGAGTGGCGGTAGATACGCAGTATTTT	CASSAGVAVDTQYF
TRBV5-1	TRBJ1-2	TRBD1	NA	TGCGCCAGCAGCCAGCAGGGGGCCAACTATGGCTACACCTTC	CASSQQGANYGYTF
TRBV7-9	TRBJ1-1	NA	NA	TGTGCCAGCAAAACCGGAGGGTTACGGGAGAACACTGAAGCTTTCTTT	CASKTGGLRENTEAFF
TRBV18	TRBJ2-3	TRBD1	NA	TGTGCCAGCTCTCCCGGACAGGGGACAGATACGCAGTATTTT	CASSPGQGTDTQYF
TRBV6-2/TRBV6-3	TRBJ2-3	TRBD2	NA	TGTGCCAGCAGCCTCCGGGGAGGGGCAGATACGCAGTATTTT	CASSLRGGADTQYF
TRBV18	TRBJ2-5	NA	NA	TGTGCCAGCTCACCCCAGGCCCAAGAGACCCAGTACTTC	CASSPQAQETQYF
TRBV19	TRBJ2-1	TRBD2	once	TGTGCCAGTAGTACCCGACTAGCCAGGAGCTCCTACAATGAGCAGTTCTTC	CASSTRLARSSYNEQFF
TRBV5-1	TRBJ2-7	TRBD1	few	TGCGCCAGCAGGAAGAGCCGGGACAGCTCTAACTACGAGCAGTACTTC	CASRKSRDSSNYEQYF
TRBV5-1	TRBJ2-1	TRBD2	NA	TGCGCCAGCAGCTTGGGTTCTAGCGGGGGGGCCTACAATGAGCAGTTCTTC	CASSLGSSGGAYNEQFF
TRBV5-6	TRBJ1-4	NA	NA	TGTGCCAGCAGCCCGGACAGCGGGAGCGAAAAACTGTTTTTT	CASSPDSGSEKLFF
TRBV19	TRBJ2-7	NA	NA	TGTGCCAGTAGTGCTGCCGCACTAGCTAACTCCTACGAGCAGTACTTC	CASSAAALANSYEQYF
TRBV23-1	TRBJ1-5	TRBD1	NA	TGCGCCAGCAGTCAATCGGTACAGGGGGCCGGTCAGCCCCAGCATTTT	CASSQSVQGAGQPQHF
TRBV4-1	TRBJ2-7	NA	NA	TGCGCCAGCAGCCGGGGCCAGGAGCATATATCCTACGAGCAGTACTTC	CASSRGQEHISYEQYF
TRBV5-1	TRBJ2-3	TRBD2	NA	TGCGCCAGCAGCTTGGCCGTACTAGCGGGAGGCACAGATACGCAGTATTTT	CASSLAVLAGGTDTQYF
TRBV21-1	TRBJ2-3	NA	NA	TGTGCCAGCAGCAAAGCTCCTAGCAGGAGCACAGATACGCAGTATTTT	CASSKAPSRSTDTQYF
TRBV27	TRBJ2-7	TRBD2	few	TGTGCCAGCAGTTTGCAACTAGCGGGAAGGTACGAGCAGTACTTC	CASSLQLAGRYEQYF
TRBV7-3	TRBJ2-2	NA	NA	TGTGCCAGCAGCTTAACGCCCGGGAGCGATCACACCGGGGAGCTGTTTTTT	CASSLTPGSDHTGELFF
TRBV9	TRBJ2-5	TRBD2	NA	TGTGCCAGCAGCGTGTCGGGACTACAAGAGACCCAGTACTTC	CASSVSGLQETQYF
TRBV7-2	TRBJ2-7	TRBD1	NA	TGTGCCAGCAGCTTAGGAGCGGGGACAGGGGGCTGGCGCGAGCAGTACTTC	CASSLGAGTGGWREQYF
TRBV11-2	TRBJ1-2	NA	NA	TGTGCCAGCAGCTTAGATCAGGGCGGATACTATGGCTACACCTTC	CASSLDQGGYYGYTF
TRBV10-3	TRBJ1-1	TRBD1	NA	TGTGCCATCGGGGAGACAGGGGTGAACACTGAAGCTTTCTTT	CAIGETGVNTEAFF
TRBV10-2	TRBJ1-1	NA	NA	TGCGCCAGCAGTGACTCGGCGGAGGGTATAACTGAAGCTTTCTTT	CASSDSAEGITEAFF
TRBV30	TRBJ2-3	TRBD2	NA	TGTGCCTGGAGTGTAGCGGGAGGAGGGCCAGATACGCAGTATTTT	CAWSVAGGGPDTQYF
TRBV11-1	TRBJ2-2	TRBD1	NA	TGTGCCAGCAAAGCCGGGACAGGGGCCGGGGAGCTGTTTTTT	CASKAGTGAGELFF
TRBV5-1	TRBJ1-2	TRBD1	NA	TGCGCCAGCAGCCCGGGACAGAGGTCTTATGAGAACACCTTC	CASSPGQRSYENTF
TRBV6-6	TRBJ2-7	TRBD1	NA	TGTGCCAGCAGTCTCCGGGACAGTCGGGGCGAGCAGTACTTC	CASSLRDSRGEQYF
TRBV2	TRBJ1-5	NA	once	TGTGCCAGCAGACAAGACTGGGGGGGCCGCGGCCCCCAGCATTTT	CASRQDWGGRGPQHF
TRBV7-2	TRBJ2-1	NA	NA	TGTGCCAGCAGCTTAGAGAGGCTTTATGAGCAGTTCTTC	CASSLERLYEQFF
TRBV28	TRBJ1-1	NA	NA	TGTGCCAGCAGAGGCGGGGCGAACACTGAAGCTTTCTTT	CASRGGANTEAFF
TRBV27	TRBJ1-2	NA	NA	TGTGCCAGCAGCCAACCAGGGTCTACCTATGGCTACACCTTC	CASSQPGSTYGYTF
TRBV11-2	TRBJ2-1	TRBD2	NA	TGTGCCAGCAGCCCCCGGACTAGCGGCAGCCCCTTAGCCTACAATGAGCAGTTCTTC	CASSPRTSGSPLAYNEQFF
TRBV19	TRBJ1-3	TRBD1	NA	TGTGCCAGTAGGGTGACAGGGGGAGATGGAAACACCATATATTTT	CASRVTGGDGNTIYF
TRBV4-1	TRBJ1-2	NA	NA	TGCGCCAGCAGCCAAGATATGTGGGGGCTTGGCTACACCTTC	CASSQDMWGLGYTF
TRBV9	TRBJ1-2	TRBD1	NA	TGTGCCAGCAGCATTCGACAGGGTAACTATGGCTACACCTTC	CASSIRQGNYGYTF
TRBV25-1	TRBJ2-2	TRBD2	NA	TGTGCCAGCAGTGCGGGGGGGACCGGGGAGCTGTTTTTT	CASSAGGTGELFF
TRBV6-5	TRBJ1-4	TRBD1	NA	TGTGCCAGTACGAGGGACAGAACTAATGAAAAACTGTTTTTT	CASTRDRTNEKLFF
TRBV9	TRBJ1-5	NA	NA	TGTGCCAGCAGCGTAGGTGGGCAGGGAAGTCAGCCCCAGCATTTT	CASSVGGQGSQPQHF